This entry lists 3 T cell receptor beta chains sequenced from one sample in a study of beta chain features in type 1 diabetes. The entirety of the isolated RNA underwent reverse transcription, so expressed TCRB transcripts were sequenced. This table comes from immunoSEQ multiplex PCR, and its TCRdb copy is limited to in-frame clones, with some not included. The table includes 430,000 or so clones, about 10% detected once. The material sequenced was naive CD4+ T cells from blood. All receptors derive from a woman aged 18-29 years in good health.

V usage is TRBV19 and J usage is TRBJ2-1; TRBD1 matches at 8 bases. The trim removed 3 bases at V and 4 bases at J, leaving 5 bases unmatched. Germline-derived CDR1 and CDR2 are LNHDA and SQIVND (reference sequence). CDR3 length equals 15 residues. CDR3 nucleotide sequence: TGTGCCAGTAGTATTTGGACAGGGCTTTACAATGAGCAGTTCTTC. Its protein product is CASSIWTGLYNEQFF. Supplemented by reference TRBV19 and TRBJ2-1, the full variable domain reads DGGITQSPKYLFRKEGQNVTLSCEQNLNHDAMYWYRQDPGQGLRLIYYSQIVNDFQKGDIAEGYSVSREKKESFPLTVTSAQKNPTAFYLCASSIWTGLYNEQFFGPGTRLTVL.

This clone has just a few counts. The chain couples TRBV23-1 to TRBJ2-7; no clear D. TRBV23-1 is an ORF, with its function uncertain. This CDR3 is built from 14 residues. V shed 2 bases and J shed 5 bases, with 13 bases lying between them. In DNA form, the CDR3 reads TGCGCCAGCAGTCAACCCCCCCAGCGCCACGAGCAGTACGTC. It yields the protein CASSQPPQRHEQYV.

The chain uses TRBV29-1 and TRBJ2-2; D is unclear. The CDR3 consists of 14 residues. V lost 1 base and J lost 3, with 9 bases in between. Germline-derived CDR1 and CDR2 are SQVTM and ANQGSEA. CDR3 DNA: TGCAGCGTTGAAGTAGGGCCATACACCGGGGAGCTGTTTTTT. This encodes CSVEVGPYTGELFF.